This T cell receptor beta chain was recovered during a study of blood T cell repertoires in COVID-19. Study information: T cells, B-cell-depleted T cells, or PBMCs supplied cDNA or gDNA.

The CDR3 has 15 residues. J lost 9 bases, V lost 6 bases, and 7 bases had no gene match. CDR1 is MNHEY and CDR2 is SMNVEV in the germline V gene (reference sequence). The sample holds a few counts of this clone. Assay: immunoSEQ multiplex PCR; the TCRdb copy retains only in-frame clones and omits some. The sample yields 95,000 to 150,000 clones, 85% to 90% seen once. The V gene is TRBV27, the J gene TRBJ2-1; 14 bases map to TRBD2. The sequenced sample consisted of peripheral blood. This sequence originates from a woman aged 50 to 65 with active or convalescent COVID-19. In DNA, the CDR3 is TGTGCCAGCAGCCCCGGGACTAGCGGGAGTGGTGAGCAGTTCTTC. Protein product: CASSPGTSGSGEQFF.